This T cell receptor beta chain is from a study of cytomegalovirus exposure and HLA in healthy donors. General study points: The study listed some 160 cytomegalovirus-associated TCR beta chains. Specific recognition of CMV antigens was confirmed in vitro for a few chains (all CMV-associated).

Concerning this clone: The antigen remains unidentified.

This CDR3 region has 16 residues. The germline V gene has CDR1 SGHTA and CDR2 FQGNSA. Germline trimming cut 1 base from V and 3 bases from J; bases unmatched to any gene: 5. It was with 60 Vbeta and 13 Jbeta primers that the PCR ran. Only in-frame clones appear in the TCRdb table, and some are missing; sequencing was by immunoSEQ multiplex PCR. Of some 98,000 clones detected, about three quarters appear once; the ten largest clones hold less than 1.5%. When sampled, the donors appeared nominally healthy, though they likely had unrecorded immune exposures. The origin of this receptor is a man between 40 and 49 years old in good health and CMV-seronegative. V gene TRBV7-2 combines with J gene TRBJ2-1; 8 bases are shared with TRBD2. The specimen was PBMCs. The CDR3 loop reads CASSLEAGVFYNEQFF. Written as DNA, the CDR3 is TGTGCCAGCAGCTTAGAAGCGGGGGTGTTCTACAATGAGCAGTTCTTC.